This T cell receptor beta chain was observed in a study of blood T cell repertoires in COVID-19. Study context: The cDNA or gDNA used as material had been derived from T cells, B-cell-depleted T cells, or PBMCs.

The method was immunoSEQ multiplex PCR; TCRdb's version includes in-frame clones alone and lacks a portion of them. The sample carries about 120,000 clones, around four fifths recorded once. J lost 0 bases, V lost 4 bases, and 4 bases had no gene match. CDR3 length: 15 amino acids. CDR1 is MDHEN and CDR2 is SYDVKM in the germline V gene. The genes are TRBV28 and TRBJ1-1, with 8 positions matching TRBD1. The TCR was taken from a human donor in a cohort sampled during active COVID-19. Sequenced material: peripheral blood. CDR3: CASSSLDRVNTEAFF. The CDR3 DNA sequence: TGTGCCAGCAGTTCCCTGGACAGGGTGAACACTGAAGCTTTCTTT.